This entry features one T cell receptor (beta chain) sequence. The trim removed 5 bases at V and 3 bases at J, leaving 2 bases unmatched. The germline V gene encodes CDR1 GTSNPN and CDR2 SVGIG (reference sequence). The CDR3 is made up of 13 amino acids. Profiling relied on immunoSEQ multiplex PCR, and the TCRdb table lists in-frame clones only, not all of them. The top ten clones hold just over 2.5% of a sample with more than 55,000 clones, approximately 94% of them seen once. The sample is drawn from a study of T cell changes during pregnancy in multiple sclerosis. The rearrangement links TRBV30 to TRBJ1-1; TRBD1 matches at 11 bases. The clonotype was recovered from a female donor with multiple sclerosis, enrolled in a pregnancy study. Source: CD8+ T cells from peripheral blood mononuclear cells, taken after pregnancy. The CDR3 sequence: CAWVDRGHTEAFF. Here the CDR3 DNA reads TGTGCCTGGGTGGACAGGGGGCACACTGAAGCTTTCTTT. Full variable domain (rest looked up from reference TRBV30 and TRBJ1-1): SQTIHQWPATLVQPVGSPLSLECTVEGTSNPNLYWYRQAAGRGLQLLFYSVGIGQISSEVPQNLSASRPQDRQFILSSKKLLLSDSGFYLCAWVDRGHTEAFFGQGTRLTVV.